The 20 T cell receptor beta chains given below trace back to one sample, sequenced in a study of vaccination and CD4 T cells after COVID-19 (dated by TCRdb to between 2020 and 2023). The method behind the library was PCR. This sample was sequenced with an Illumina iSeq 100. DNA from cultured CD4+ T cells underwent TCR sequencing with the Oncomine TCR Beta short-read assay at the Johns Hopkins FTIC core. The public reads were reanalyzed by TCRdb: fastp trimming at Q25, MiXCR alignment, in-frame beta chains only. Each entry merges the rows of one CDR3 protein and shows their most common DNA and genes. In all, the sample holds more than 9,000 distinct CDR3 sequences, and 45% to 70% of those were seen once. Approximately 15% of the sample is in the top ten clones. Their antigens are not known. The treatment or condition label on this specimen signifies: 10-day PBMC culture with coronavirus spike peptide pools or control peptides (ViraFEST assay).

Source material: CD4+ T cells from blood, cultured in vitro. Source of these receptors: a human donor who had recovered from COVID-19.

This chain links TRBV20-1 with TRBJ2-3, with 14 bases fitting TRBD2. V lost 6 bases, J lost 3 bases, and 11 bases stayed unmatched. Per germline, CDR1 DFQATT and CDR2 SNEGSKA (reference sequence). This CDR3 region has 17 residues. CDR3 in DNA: TGCAGTGCGTCCCGACTAGCGGGAGGGCCCAGAACAGATACGCAGTATTTT. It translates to CSASRLAGGPRTDTQYF.

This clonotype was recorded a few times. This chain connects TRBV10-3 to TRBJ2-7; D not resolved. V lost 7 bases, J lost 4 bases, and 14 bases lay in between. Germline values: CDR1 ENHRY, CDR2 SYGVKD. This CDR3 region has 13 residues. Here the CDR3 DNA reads TGTGCCATCACCAGCAACAGTTTTTACGAGCAGTACTTC. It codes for CAITSNSFYEQYF.

The CDR3 bases are TGTGCCATCGAACTCCCTGGGGCCAACGTCCTGACTTTC. Translation: CAIELPGANVLTF. This sequence joins TRBV10-3 and TRBJ2-6, with D unresolved. The CDR3 runs 13 residues. Germline loops: CDR1 ENHRY, CDR2 SYGVKD. Trimming left V 8 bases short and J 2 bases short, with 7 bases between.

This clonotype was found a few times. In DNA, the CDR3 is TGTGCCAGCAGTTACTCGGACAGGGTCGGTTCACCCCTCCACTTT. Protein sequence: CASSYSDRVGSPLHF. The chain is built from TRBV6-2 or TRBV6-3 and TRBJ1-6, with 8 bases aligning to TRBD1. The V gene end was trimmed by 0 bases and the J gene end by 9 bases; junction bases not matched to a gene: 4. The germline CDR1 and CDR2 sequences are MNHEY and SVGEGT. CDR3 length equals 15 residues.

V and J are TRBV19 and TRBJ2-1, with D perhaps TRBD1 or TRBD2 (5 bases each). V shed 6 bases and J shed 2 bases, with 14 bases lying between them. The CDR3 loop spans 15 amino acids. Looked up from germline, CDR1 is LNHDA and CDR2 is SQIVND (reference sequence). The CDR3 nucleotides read TGTGCCAGTAGCCTTCGGGACCACCCCTACAATGAGCAGTTCTTC. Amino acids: CASSLRDHPYNEQFF.

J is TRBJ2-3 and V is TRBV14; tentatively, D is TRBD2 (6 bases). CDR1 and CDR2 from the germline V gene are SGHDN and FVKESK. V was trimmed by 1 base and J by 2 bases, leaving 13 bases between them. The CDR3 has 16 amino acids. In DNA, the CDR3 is TGTGCCAGCAGCCAAGTTGCGGGGACTGTCACAGATACGCAGTATTTT. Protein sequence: CASSQVAGTVTDTQYF.

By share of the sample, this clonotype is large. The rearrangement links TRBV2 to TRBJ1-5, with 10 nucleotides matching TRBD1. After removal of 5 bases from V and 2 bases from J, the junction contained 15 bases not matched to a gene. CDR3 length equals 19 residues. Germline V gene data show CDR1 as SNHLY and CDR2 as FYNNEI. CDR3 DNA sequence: TGTGCCAGCAGTTTACAACCCGGGACAGGGGTTAGGGGCAATCAGCCCCAGCATTTT. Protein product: CASSLQPGTGVRGNQPQHF.

CDR3 region: CASSYTPIKGDSPLHF. The CDR3 nucleotides are TGTGCCAGCAGTTACACACCGATTAAGGGGGATTCACCCCTCCACTTT. The chain has TRBV6-5 and TRBJ1-6, with a possible D match to TRBD1 (6 bases). The CDR3 length is 16 residues. CDR1 MNHEY and CDR2 SVGAGI come from the germline V gene. Between the trimmed V and J ends, which lost 2 bases and 8 bases, there was a span of 16 bases.

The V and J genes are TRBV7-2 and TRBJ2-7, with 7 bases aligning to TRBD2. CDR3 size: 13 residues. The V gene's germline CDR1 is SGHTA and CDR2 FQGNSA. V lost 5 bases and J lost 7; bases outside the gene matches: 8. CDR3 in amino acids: CASSPQRGWEQYF. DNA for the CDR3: TGTGCCAGCAGCCCCCAGCGGGGATGGGAGCAGTACTTC. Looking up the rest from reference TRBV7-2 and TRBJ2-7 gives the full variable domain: GAGVSQSPSNKVTEKGKDVELRCDPISGHTALYWYRQSLGQGLEFLIYFQGNSAPDKSGLPSDRFSAERTGGSVSTLTIQRTQQEDSAVYLCASSPQRGWEQYFGPGTRLTVT.

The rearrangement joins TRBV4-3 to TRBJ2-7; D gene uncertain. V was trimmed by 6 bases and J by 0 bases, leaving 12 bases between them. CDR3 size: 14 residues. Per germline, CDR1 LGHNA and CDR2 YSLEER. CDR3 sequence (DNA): TGCGCCAGCAGTCTCCACATGAGCTCCTACGAGCAGTACTTC. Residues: CASSLHMSSYEQYF.

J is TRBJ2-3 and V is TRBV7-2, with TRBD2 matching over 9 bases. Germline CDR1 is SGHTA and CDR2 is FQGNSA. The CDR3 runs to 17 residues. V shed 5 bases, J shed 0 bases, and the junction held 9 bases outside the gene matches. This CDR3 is CASSPGWAGGSTDTQYF. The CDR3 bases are TGTGCCAGCAGCCCGGGGTGGGCGGGAGGGAGCACAGATACGCAGTATTTT.

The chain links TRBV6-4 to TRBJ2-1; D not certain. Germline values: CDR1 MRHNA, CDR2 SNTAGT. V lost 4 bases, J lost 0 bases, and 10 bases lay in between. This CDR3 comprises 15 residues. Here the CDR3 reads CASSGERASYNEQFF. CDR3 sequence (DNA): TGTGCCAGCAGTGGGGAAAGGGCCTCCTACAATGAGCAGTTCTTC.

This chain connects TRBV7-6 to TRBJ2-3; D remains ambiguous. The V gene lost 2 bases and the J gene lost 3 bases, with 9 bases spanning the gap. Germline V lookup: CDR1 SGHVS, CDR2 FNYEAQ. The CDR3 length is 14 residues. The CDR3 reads CASSLSALTDTQYF. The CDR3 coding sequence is TGTGCCAGCAGCTTATCGGCCCTAACAGATACGCAGTATTTT.

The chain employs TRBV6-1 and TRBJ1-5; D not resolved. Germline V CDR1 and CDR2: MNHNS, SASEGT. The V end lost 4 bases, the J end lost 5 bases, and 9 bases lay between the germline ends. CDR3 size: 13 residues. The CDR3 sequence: CASSGNSYQPQHF. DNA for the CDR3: TGTGCCAGCAGTGGAAACAGTTATCAGCCCCAGCATTTT.

Here the CDR3 reads CASSLGQGLEQYF. CDR3 DNA: TGTGCCAGCAGCCTTGGGCAGGGCCTCGAGCAGTACTTC. The chain has TRBV25-1 and TRBJ2-7; D is possibly TRBD1 (5 bases). Trimming left V 6 bases short and J 6 bases short, with 15 bases between. Germline assignment: CDR1 MGHDK and CDR2 SYGVNS. The CDR3 totals 13 residues.

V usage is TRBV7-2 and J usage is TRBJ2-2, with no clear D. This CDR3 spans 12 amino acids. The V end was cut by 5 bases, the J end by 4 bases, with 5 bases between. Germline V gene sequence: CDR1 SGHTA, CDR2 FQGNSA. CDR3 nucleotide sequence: TGTGCCAGCAGCCAGGTCACCGGGGAGCTGTTTTTT. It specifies CASSQVTGELFF.

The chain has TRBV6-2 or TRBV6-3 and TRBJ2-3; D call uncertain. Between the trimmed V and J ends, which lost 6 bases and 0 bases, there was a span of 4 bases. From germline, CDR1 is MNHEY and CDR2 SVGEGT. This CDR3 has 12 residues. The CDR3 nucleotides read TGTGCCAGCAGGGCTAGCACAGATACGCAGTATTTT. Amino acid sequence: CASRASTDTQYF.

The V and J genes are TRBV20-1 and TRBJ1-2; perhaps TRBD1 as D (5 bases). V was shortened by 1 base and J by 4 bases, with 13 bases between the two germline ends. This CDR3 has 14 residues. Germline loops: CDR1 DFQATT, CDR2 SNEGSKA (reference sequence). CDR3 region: CSARVTGVGYGYTF. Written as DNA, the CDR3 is TGCAGTGCTAGAGTCACGGGGGTAGGCTATGGCTACACCTTC.

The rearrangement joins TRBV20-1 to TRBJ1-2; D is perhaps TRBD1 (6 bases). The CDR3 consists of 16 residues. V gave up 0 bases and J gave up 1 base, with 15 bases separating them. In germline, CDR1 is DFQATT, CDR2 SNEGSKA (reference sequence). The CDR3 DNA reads TGCAGTGCTAGAGAATTGAGCGGGGGCCTTAACTATGGCTACACCTTC. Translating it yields CSARELSGGLNYGYTF.

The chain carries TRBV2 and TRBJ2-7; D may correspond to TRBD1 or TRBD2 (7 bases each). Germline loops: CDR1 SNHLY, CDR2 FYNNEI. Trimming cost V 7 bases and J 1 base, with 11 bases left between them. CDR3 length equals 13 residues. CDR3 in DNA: TGTGCCAGCAAGCGGGGACAGTCCTACGAGCAGTACTTC. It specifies CASKRGQSYEQYF.